A selection of T cell receptor beta chains follows, all from one sample in a study of blood T cell repertoires in COVID-19. The method was immunoSEQ multiplex PCR; TCRdb's version includes in-frame clones alone and lacks a portion of them. The table shows approximately 210,000 clones, with approximately 82% occurring only once. Sequencing input: PBMCs or T cells enriched from blood (not recorded which). These receptors all stem from a man aged 40-49 years who had recovered from COVID-19. Both conserved end residues are part of each CDR3. A D gene is named only where the DNA matches it firmly. The size entry is marked missing in some rows and otherwise reads once, few, many or a size class.

TRBV28 | . | 15 | . | CASSPSTDSGNTIYF
TRBV27 | TRBD1 | 14 | . | CASSRQGLAYEQYF
TRBV7-8 | TRBD1 | 15 | . | CASSLAGTGHQPQHF
TRBV18 | TRBD1 | 15 | . | CASSPQQGANSPLHF
TRBV6-5 | TRBD2 | 13 | few | CASGLAGGNEQYF
TRBV7-2 | . | 18 | . | CASSLEGTLLGLSYGYTF
TRBV2 | . | 15 | . | CASSVEQGSNYGYTF
TRBV10-1 | . | 16 | . | CASGGSQEPNTGELFF
TRBV3-1/TRBV3-2 | TRBD1 | 14 | . | CASSFGTGNTEAFF
TRBV18 | TRBD1 | 15 | . | CASSPTGYGNQPQHF
TRBV18 | . | 16 | few | CASSPTVRQLDEKLFF
TRBV5-1 | . | 15 | . | CASSLGAGRSYEQYF
TRBV12-3/TRBV12-4 | . | 13 | . | CASTMGGIETQYF
TRBV7-9 | TRBD2 | 15 | . | CASRPGTSRAYEQYF
TRBV4-1 | TRBD2 | 15 | . | CASSQKAGVGDTQYF
TRBV14 | . | 13 | . | CASSSDRNTEAFF
TRBV11-2 | TRBD2 | 18 | . | CASSLAVGASGRNNEQFF
TRBV5-8 | . | 13 | many | CASSQDRGSPLHF
TRBV28 | . | 12 | . | CASSGTAYGYTF
TRBV3-1/TRBV3-2 | . | 15 | . | CASSPAEAMNTEAFF
TRBV12-3/TRBV12-4 | . | 12 | once | CASTLQVDTQYF
TRBV4-2 | TRBD1 | 14 | few | CASSLGQGDQPQHF
TRBV12-3/TRBV12-4 | . | 12 | few | CASSPLGYEQYF
TRBV10-1 | . | 16 | . | CASSGLGAAMNTEAFF
TRBV2 | . | 14 | . | CASSNNPQHSPLHF
TRBV4-3 | . | 15 | . | CASSQVGLAGNEQFF
TRBV11-2 | TRBD1 | 11 | . | CASRRGDRPNF
TRBV9 | TRBD2 | 16 | . | CASSELAGGGPDTQYF
TRBV3-1/TRBV3-2 | TRBD1 | 15 | . | CASSLGTGAIHEQYF
TRBV6-2/TRBV6-3 | TRBD2 | 16 | . | CASSSRIAGNYNEQFF
TRBV5-1 | . | 14 | . | CASSLRGTNEKLFF
TRBV6-5 | . | 13 | . | CASRAREGYGYTF
TRBV4-3 | TRBD1 | 15 | . | CASTSIGTGITEAFF
TRBV7-3 | . | 16 | . | CASSLIGGGSTDTQYF
TRBV30 | . | 14 | . | CAWSKTGFGYGYTF
TRBV3-1/TRBV3-2 | TRBD2 | 17 | . | CASLIPSASGGRETQYF
TRBV19 | TRBD2 | 18 | . | CASSIILAGPSSYNEQFF
TRBV11-2 | TRBD1 | 14 | . | CASSSRQGDSPLHF
TRBV7-2 | . | 15 | . | CASSLAAGINYGYTF
TRBV28 | . | 16 | . | CASSGARHPYNSPLHF
TRBV30 | TRBD1 | 15 | . | CAWGQGRGMNYGYTF
TRBV30 | . | 13 | . | CAWKLQGGTEAFF
TRBV19 | TRBD1 | 16 | . | CASSARGQGGNQPQHF
TRBV5-6 | . | 15 | few | CASSFQSWENEKLFF
TRBV7-9 | . | 14 | . | CASSRGTANEKLFF
TRBV9 | . | 13 | once | CASSVGSQNIQYF
TRBV12-3/TRBV12-4 | . | 12 | once | CASTGDLLTQYF
TRBV5-1 | . | 15 | . | CASSLGAQTNTEAFF